The clone carrying this T cell receptor beta chain was seen just once. The antigen is unknown. This entry comes from a study of post-analysis software for immune sequencing data. The V gene's germline CDR1 is MNHEY and CDR2 SVGAGI. V shed 0 bases, J shed 0 bases, and the junction held 1 base outside the gene matches. This CDR3 has 15 residues. Unique molecular identifiers had been added to the TCR beta cDNA libraries. TCRdb independently ran MiXCR on the PCR reads; one entry per CDR3 protein. This sample has some 700,000 distinct CDR3 sequences, with approximately 59% found just once. General study points: Five TRBV segments, including TRBV5-6, TRBV5-1 and TRBV20-1, were more frequent in patients than controls.

The sequence was obtained from a girl between 2 and 10 years old with multiple sclerosis. The chain recombines TRBV6-5 with TRBJ2-7, with 8 bases that match TRBD1. Sequencing was carried out using blood. The DNA for the CDR3 is TGTGCCAGCAGTTACTCACAGGGGGGCTCCTACGAGCAGTACTTC. This encodes CASSYSQGGSYEQYF.